The 10 T cell receptor beta chains presented below share a single source sample, sequenced in a study of chemoradiotherapy in HPV16-positive cancers (dated by TCRdb to the early 2020s). Library preparation used the immunoSEQ multiplex PCR assay. Entries here come from immuneACCESS through TCRdb and include only in-frame sequences with V and J called. Some clones fail to appear in such tables; in the studies checked, an unresolved V gene covers under half of the shortfall, and the cause of the remainder is unknown. This sample is represented by approximately 5,400 clones; approximately 80% of them were singletons. The top ten hold roughly 30% of the sample. Sampling was conducted from a patient who underwent chemoradiotherapy. The receptors were sampled from a human donor with HPV-associated anogenital cancer.

The chain uses TRBV14 and TRBJ1-1; D gene unclear. The V and J ends lost 4 bases and 5 bases respectively, with 5 bases between them. The germline V gene encodes CDR1 SGHDN and CDR2 FVKESK. The CDR3 loop spans 11 amino acids. CDR3 protein: CASSLMTEAFF. The DNA for the CDR3 is TGTGCCAGCAGCCTGATGACTGAAGCTTTCTTT.

The chain links TRBV9 to TRBJ2-1, with unresolved D. The CDR3 has 15 amino acids. Germline V lookup: CDR1 SGDLS, CDR2 YYNGEE. V was shortened by 4 bases and J by 0 bases, with 11 bases between the two germline ends. Here the CDR3 DNA reads TGTGCCAGCAGCCCTCGACCCAGCTCCTACAATGAGCAGTTCTTC. This codes for CASSPRPSSYNEQFF. Together with reference TRBV9 and TRBJ2-1, the CDR3 gives the full variable domain: DSGVTQTPKHLITATGQRVTLRCSPRSGDLSVYWYQQSLDQGLQFLIQYYNGEERAKGNILERFSAQQFPDLHSELNLSSLELGDSALYFCASSPRPSSYNEQFFGPGTRLTVL.

This chain connects TRBV11-3 to TRBJ1-1; D unclear. The CDR3 spans 15 residues. V was cut by 0 bases and J by 1 base, with 9 bases left in between. In germline, CDR1 is SGHNT, CDR2 YENEEA. DNA of the CDR3: TGTGCCAGCAGCTTAGATGTCAGAAAGAACACTGAAGCTTTCTTT. Residues: CASSLDVRKNTEAFF.

The table lists this clone with a few counts. V is TRBV2 and J is TRBJ1-6; D not resolved. Germline V gene lookup returns CDR1 SNHLY and CDR2 FYNNEI. The V end was cut by 4 bases, the J end by 9 bases, with 13 bases between. The CDR3 length is 14 residues. Written as DNA, the CDR3 is TGTGCCAGCAGTGTAGACACAAGAATTTCACCCCTCCACTTT. Protein sequence: CASSVDTRISPLHF.

This clone was seen once. The V and J genes are TRBV5-1 and TRBJ2-5; 11 bases match TRBD2. CDR1 and CDR2 (germline): SGHRS, YFSETQ. The ends lost 4 bases at V and 4 bases at J; junction bases unmatched: 9. This CDR3 comprises 16 residues. In DNA form, the CDR3 reads TGCGCCAGCAGCCCCCTGACTAGCGGGGTACCAGAGACCCAGTACTTC. Protein sequence: CASSPLTSGVPETQYF.

This clone appeared once. The rearrangement uses TRBV7-9 and TRBJ2-2, with 7 bases lining up with TRBD1. This CDR3 is built from 16 residues. Per germline, CDR1 SEHNR and CDR2 FQNEAQ (reference sequence). Losses at the gene ends were 6 bases for V and 5 bases for J; bases not matched to a gene: 12. CDR3 coding DNA: TGTGCCAGCAGTTTGAGTCAGGGGGTAAAGACCGGGGAGCTGTTTTTT. It encodes CASSLSQGVKTGELFF.

The J gene is TRBJ2-3, the V gene TRBV2; maybe TRBD1 (7 bases). CDR1 and CDR2 (germline): SNHLY, FYNNEI. CDR3 size: 19 residues. Trimming left V 6 bases short and J 0 bases short, with 25 bases between. CDR3 protein: CASRGGLGGIIISTDTQYF. As DNA, the CDR3 is TGTGCCAGCAGAGGGGGCTTGGGGGGTATAATCATCAGCACAGATACGCAGTATTTT.

The rearrangement uses TRBV6-5 and TRBJ2-7; D uncertain. V lost 2 bases and J lost 0, with 5 bases in between. This CDR3 comprises 13 residues. From germline, CDR1 is MNHEY and CDR2 SVGAGI. DNA of the CDR3: TGTGCCAGCAGTTACAAGAGCTCCTACGAGCAGTACTTC. As protein: CASSYKSSYEQYF.

This sequence joins TRBV19 and TRBJ2-2; D remains ambiguous. Looked up from germline, CDR1 is LNHDA and CDR2 is SQIVND (reference sequence). With 4 bases removed from V and 1 base from J, the gap between germline ends came to 7 bases. The CDR3 has 14 amino acids. The CDR3 region has the DNA TGTGCCAGTAGTAATCAGGTGAACACCGGGGAGCTGTTTTTT. This encodes CASSNQVNTGELFF. Combining the CDR3 with reference TRBV19 and TRBJ2-2 gives the whole variable domain DGGITQSPKYLFRKEGQNVTLSCEQNLNHDAMYWYRQDPGQGLRLIYYSQIVNDFQKGDIAEGYSVSREKKESFPLTVTSAQKNPTAFYLCASSNQVNTGELFFGEGSRLTVL.

CDR3 loop: CASSPLGGGSYNEQFF. Written as DNA, the CDR3 is TGTGCCAGCAGCCCCCTAGGGGGAGGCTCCTACAATGAGCAGTTCTTC. The chain carries TRBV5-6 and TRBJ2-1; tentatively, D is TRBD1 or TRBD2 (6 bases each). V was clipped by 4 bases and J by 0 bases, with 14 bases between them. CDR1 and CDR2 (germline): SGHDT, YYEEEE. The CDR3 covers 16 residues.